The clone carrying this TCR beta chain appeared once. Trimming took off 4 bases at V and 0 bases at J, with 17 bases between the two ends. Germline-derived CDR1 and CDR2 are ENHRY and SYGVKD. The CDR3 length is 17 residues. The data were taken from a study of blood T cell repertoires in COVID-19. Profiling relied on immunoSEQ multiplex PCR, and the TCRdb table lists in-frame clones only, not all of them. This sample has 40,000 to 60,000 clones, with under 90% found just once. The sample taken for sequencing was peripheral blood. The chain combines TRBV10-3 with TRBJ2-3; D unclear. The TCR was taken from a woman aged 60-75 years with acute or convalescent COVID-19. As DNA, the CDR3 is TGTGCCATCAGTGGAGCGACTTCCGCCTCTAGCACAGATACGCAGTATTTT. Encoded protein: CAISGATSASSTDTQYF.